This paragraph reports one TCR beta chain. The protocol was immunoSEQ multiplex PCR, while the TCRdb copy is restricted to in-frame clones and leaves out a portion. This table holds under 300,000 clones, 88% found once. CDR1 LNHDA and CDR2 SQIVND come from the germline V gene (reference sequence). V shed 1 base, J shed 7 bases, and the junction held 3 bases outside the gene matches. The CDR3 is made up of 15 amino acids. This entry is derived from a study of blood T cell repertoires in COVID-19. All enrollees were about 18 to 100 years old and from some 24 US areas. Cohort 3 donors counted as recovered after two negative PCRs, clearance, or resolved symptoms.

Sequenced: PBMCs or T cells enriched from blood (not recorded which). This chain links TRBV19 with TRBJ1-5, with 11 bases aligning to TRBD1. The sequence derives from a woman in her forties or fifties who had recovered from COVID-19. CDR3 nucleotides: TGTGCCAGTAGTATAGTGGGACAGGGGGTACAGCCCCAGCATTTT. It encodes CASSIVGQGVQPQHF.